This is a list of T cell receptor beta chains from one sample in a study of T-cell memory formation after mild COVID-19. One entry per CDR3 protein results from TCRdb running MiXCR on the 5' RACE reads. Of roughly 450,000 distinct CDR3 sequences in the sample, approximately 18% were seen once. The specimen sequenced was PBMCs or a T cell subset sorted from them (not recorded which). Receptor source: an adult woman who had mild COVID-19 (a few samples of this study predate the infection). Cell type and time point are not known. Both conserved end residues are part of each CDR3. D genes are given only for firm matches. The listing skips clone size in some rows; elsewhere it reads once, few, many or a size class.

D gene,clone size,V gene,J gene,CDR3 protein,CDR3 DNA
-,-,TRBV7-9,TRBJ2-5,CASSFMTGQETQYF,TGTGCCAGCAGCTTCATGACTGGGCAAGAGACCCAGTACTTC
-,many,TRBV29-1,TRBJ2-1,CSVDWQFF,TGCAGCGTTGACTGGCAGTTCTTC
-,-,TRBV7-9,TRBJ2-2,CASSLVRVGPTGELFF,TGTGCCAGCAGCTTAGTGCGTGTCGGTCCGACCGGGGAGCTGTTTTTT
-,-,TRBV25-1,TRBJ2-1,CASSDISKGNEQFF,TGTGCCAGCAGTGACATTTCTAAGGGGAATGAGCAGTTCTTC
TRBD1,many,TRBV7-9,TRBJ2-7,CASSPRGRVYEQYF,TGTGCCAGCAGCCCCAGGGGGCGCGTTTACGAGCAGTACTTC
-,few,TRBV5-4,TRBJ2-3,CASSFPSDTQYF,TGTGCCAGCAGCTTTCCCTCAGATACGCAGTATTTT
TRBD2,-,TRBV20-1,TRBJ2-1,CSARSSGNYNEQFF,TGCAGTGCTAGGTCTAGCGGAAACTACAATGAGCAGTTCTTC
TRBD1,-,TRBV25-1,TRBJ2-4,CASSDAGQGNIQYF,TGTGCCAGCAGTGATGCGGGACAGGGAAACATTCAGTACTTC
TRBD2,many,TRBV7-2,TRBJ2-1,CASSLGGGGRTYSSSYNEQFF,TGTGCCAGCAGCTTAGGGGGGGGCGGGAGGACCTACTCCAGCTCCTACAATGAGCAGTTCTTC
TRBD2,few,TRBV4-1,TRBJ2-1,CASSLLTSGGAYEQFF,TGCGCCAGCAGCCTTCTAACTAGCGGGGGGGCCTATGAGCAGTTCTTC
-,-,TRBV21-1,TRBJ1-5,CASSPCDWYNQPQHF,TGTGCCAGCAGCCCTTGCGATTGGTACAATCAGCCCCAGCATTTT
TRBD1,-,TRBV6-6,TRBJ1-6,CASTPGQYNSPLHF,TGTGCCAGCACCCCGGGACAGTATAATTCACCCCTCCACTTT
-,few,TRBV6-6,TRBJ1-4,CASRSTRGAVNEKLFF,TGTGCCAGCAGATCCACTCGGGGGGCCGTTAATGAAAAACTGTTTTTT
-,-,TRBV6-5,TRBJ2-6,CASSTLAGANVLTF,TGTGCCAGCAGTACGCTGGCTGGGGCCAACGTCCTGACTTTC
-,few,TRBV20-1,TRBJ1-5,CSARVGGINQPQHF,TGCAGTGCTAGAGTTGGAGGTATCAATCAGCCCCAGCATTTT
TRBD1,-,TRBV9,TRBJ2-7,CASSVSGQGIYEQYF,TGTGCCAGCAGCGTCTCAGGACAGGGGATTTACGAGCAGTACTTC
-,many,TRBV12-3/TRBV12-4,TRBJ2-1,CASSFRLSGEQFF,TGTGCCAGCAGTTTTCGTCTTTCCGGTGAGCAGTTCTTC
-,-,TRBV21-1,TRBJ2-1,CASSKRTAAPEVEQFF,TGTGCCAGCAGCAAAAGGACAGCCGCTCCCGAGGTTGAGCAGTTCTTC
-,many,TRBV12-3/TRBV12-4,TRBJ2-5,CASSLAEETQYF,TGTGCCAGCAGTTTAGCCGAAGAGACCCAGTACTTC
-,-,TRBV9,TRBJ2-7,CASSGAGGQGSDEQYF,TGTGCCAGCAGCGGAGCGGGAGGACAGGGGTCTGACGAGCAGTACTTC
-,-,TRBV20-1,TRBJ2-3,CSLLRTDTQYF,TGCAGTCTGCTAAGGACAGATACGCAGTATTTT
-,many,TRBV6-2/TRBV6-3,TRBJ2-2,CASSYSSDTGELFF,TGTGCCAGCAGTTACTCTAGCGACACCGGGGAGCTGTTTTTT
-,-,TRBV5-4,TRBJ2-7,CASSFSSDSYEQYF,TGTGCCAGCAGCTTTTCATCTGATTCCTACGAGCAGTACTTC
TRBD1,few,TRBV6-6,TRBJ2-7,CASSSQGEVGYEQYF,TGTGCCAGCAGCTCACAGGGGGAAGTTGGCTACGAGCAGTACTTC
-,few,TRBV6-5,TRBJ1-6,CASSYAEQVAVPGNSPLHF,TGTGCCAGCAGTTACGCGGAACAGGTCGCAGTCCCCGGAAATTCACCCCTCCACTTT
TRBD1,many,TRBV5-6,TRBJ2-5,CASSAQGVETQYF,TGTGCCAGCAGCGCACAGGGGGTCGAGACCCAGTACTTC
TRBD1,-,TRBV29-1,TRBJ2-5,CSVAITGGGETQYF,TGCAGCGTCGCGATTACAGGGGGCGGCGAGACCCAGTACTTC
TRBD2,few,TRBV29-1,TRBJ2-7,CSVGRMGAGGSYEQYF,TGCAGCGTTGGCCGAATGGGGGCGGGAGGGTCCTACGAGCAGTACTTC
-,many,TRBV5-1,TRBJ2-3,CASSRVDSTDTQYF,TGCGCCAGCAGCCGGGTCGACAGCACAGATACGCAGTATTTT
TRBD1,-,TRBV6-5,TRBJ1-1,CASSGPRGPGTEAFF,TGTGCCAGCAGTGGCCCCAGGGGGCCCGGCACTGAAGCTTTCTTT
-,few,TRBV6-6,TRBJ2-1,CATSGTAGRPGTNEQFF,TGTGCCACCTCCGGGACAGCCGGGAGGCCGGGCACGAATGAGCAGTTCTTC
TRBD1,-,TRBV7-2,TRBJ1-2,CASSATGGNYGYTF,TGTGCCAGCAGCGCCACAGGGGGCAACTATGGCTACACCTTC
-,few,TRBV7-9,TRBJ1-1,CASSLIGEESFF,TGTGCCAGCAGCTTAATAGGGGAGGAATCTTTCTTT
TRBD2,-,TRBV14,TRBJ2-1,CASSLSPSSGNYNEQFF,TGTGCCAGCAGCCTTTCCCCCTCTAGCGGGAATTACAATGAGCAGTTCTTC
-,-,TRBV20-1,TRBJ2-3,CSARELARDTDTQYF,TGCAGTGCTAGAGAGTTGGCCAGGGACACAGATACGCAGTATTTT
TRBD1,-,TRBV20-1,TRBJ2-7,CSARVPGGREQYF,TGCAGTGCTAGAGTTCCAGGGGGCAGAGAGCAGTACTTC
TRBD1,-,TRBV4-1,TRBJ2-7,CASSPQGGQGEQYF,TGCGCCAGCAGCCCGCAGGGGGGACAGGGCGAGCAGTACTTC
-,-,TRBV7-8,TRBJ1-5,CASSSRDGSNQPQHF,TGTGCCAGCAGCTCCCGGGACGGGAGCAATCAGCCCCAGCATTTT
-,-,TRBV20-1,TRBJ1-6,CSARARGGISPLHF,TGCAGTGCTAGAGCAAGGGGCGGTATTTCACCCCTCCACTTT
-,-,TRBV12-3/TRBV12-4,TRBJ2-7,CASSPRVYEQYF,TGTGCCAGCAGTCCTAGAGTCTACGAGCAGTACTTC
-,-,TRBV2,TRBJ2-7,CASRAKLAGGSYEQYF,TGTGCCAGCAGAGCCAAACTAGCCGGAGGCTCCTACGAGCAGTACTTC
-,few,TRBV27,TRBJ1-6,CASTDSPLHF,TGTGCCAGCACGGATTCACCCCTCCACTTT
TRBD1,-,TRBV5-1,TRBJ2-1,CASSLVRGLSSYNEQFF,TGCGCCAGCAGCTTGGTAAGGGGGCTGAGCTCCTACAATGAGCAGTTCTTC
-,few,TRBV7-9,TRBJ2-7,CASSLVKGSSYEQYF,TGTGCCAGCAGCTTAGTGAAGGGCAGCTCCTACGAGCAGTACTTC
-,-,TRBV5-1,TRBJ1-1,CASSQDGMNTEAFF,TGCGCCAGCAGCCAAGACGGTATGAACACTGAAGCTTTCTTT